Each of the 17 T cell receptor beta chains below was sequenced from the same sample in a study of blood T cell repertoires in COVID-19. Profiling relied on immunoSEQ multiplex PCR, and the TCRdb table lists in-frame clones only, not all of them. The top ten hold roughly 3.7% of the sample, which has 100,000 to 150,000 clones, under 95% seen once. The sample taken for sequencing was peripheral blood. These receptors were taken from a man over 45 with active COVID-19.

The CDR3 loop is CASSTTGTEGVDTGELFF. The CDR3 coding sequence is TGTGCCAGCAGTACAACCGGGACAGAAGGTGTGGACACCGGGGAGCTGTTTTTT. The chain carries TRBV6-2 or TRBV6-3 and TRBJ2-2, with 7 positions matching TRBD1. V shed 5 bases, J shed 3 bases, and the junction held 15 bases outside the gene matches. Per germline, CDR1 MNHEY and CDR2 SVGEGT. This CDR3 spans 18 amino acids.

The chain links TRBV11-2 to TRBJ2-1; weak D call: TRBD2 (6 bases). Germline CDR1 SGHAT, CDR2 FQNNGV. The CDR3 covers 16 residues. Between the trimmed V and J ends, which lost 4 bases and 5 bases, there was a span of 18 bases. CDR3 nucleotide sequence: TGTGCCAGCAGCTACAACCTCGTAGCGGCCAACAATGAGCAGTTCTTC. Amino acid sequence: CASSYNLVAANNEQFF.

The gene calls are TRBV11-2 and TRBJ2-4; 8 bases are a match to TRBD2. In germline, CDR1 is SGHAT, CDR2 FQNNGV. With 1 base clipped from V and 2 bases from J, the junction kept 7 bases outside the gene matches. The CDR3 spans 17 residues. In DNA, the CDR3 is TGTGCCAGCAGCTTAGTATTTGGACTAGCACCCAAAAACATTCAGTACTTC. Encoded protein: CASSLVFGLAPKNIQYF.

V usage is TRBV11-2 and J usage is TRBJ1-2; the D gene is possibly TRBD1 (5 bases). CDR1 and CDR2 from the germline V gene are SGHAT and FQNNGV. Trimming took off 5 bases at V and 7 bases at J, with 20 bases between the two ends. The CDR3 extends over 15 amino acids. The CDR3 sequence is CASSKSTVPRSGYTF. CDR3 DNA: TGTGCCAGCAGCAAGTCGACAGTTCCTAGGTCTGGCTACACCTTC.

This clone was counted a single time. DNA for the CDR3: TGTGCCAGCAGCTGGGGACTAGCGGGAGGGCCGCGGGAGACCCAGTACTTC. Encoded protein: CASSWGLAGGPRETQYF. The gene calls are TRBV11-2 and TRBJ2-5, with TRBD2 matching over 16 bases. The CDR3 runs 17 residues. The V gene end was trimmed by 4 bases and the J gene end by 5 bases; junction bases not matched to a gene: 7. Germline V gene lookup returns CDR1 SGHAT and CDR2 FQNNGV.

This chain uses TRBV12-3 or TRBV12-4 with TRBJ1-1; no definite D call. V was shortened by 2 bases and J by 11 bases, with 12 bases between the two germline ends. The CDR3 contains 12 residues. CDR3 DNA: TGTGCCAGCAGTTTAATCGTCGAGTGGGCTTTCTTT. Protein sequence: CASSLIVEWAFF.

The CDR3 region is CASSIPRTHDNQPQHF. CDR3 nucleotide sequence: TGTGCCAGTAGTATTCCCCGGACACACGACAATCAGCCCCAGCATTTT. The rearrangement links TRBV19 to TRBJ1-5; D might be TRBD1 (5 bases). Trimming removed 3 bases from V and 3 bases from J, with 15 bases in between. CDR1 and CDR2 from the germline V gene are LNHDA and SQIVND (reference sequence). This CDR3 comprises 16 residues. The whole variable domain, remainder taken from reference TRBV19 and TRBJ1-5, is DGGITQSPKYLFRKEGQNVTLSCEQNLNHDAMYWYRQDPGQGLRLIYYSQIVNDFQKGDIAEGYSVSREKKESFPLTVTSAQKNPTAFYLCASSIPRTHDNQPQHFGDGTRLSIL.

This clone was observed a single time. The V call is TRBV19, the J call TRBJ1-5; 10 positions match TRBD1. The CDR3 length is 14 residues. V was clipped by 4 bases and J by 7 bases; unmatched bases: 4. Germline V gene data show CDR1 as LNHDA and CDR2 as SQIVND (reference sequence). CDR3 sequence: CASSTRTGGQPQHF. The CDR3 nucleotides read TGTGCCAGTAGTACCCGGACAGGGGGACAGCCCCAGCATTTT.

The CDR3 loop is CASSLPREAGGQTDTQYF. DNA of the CDR3: TGTGCCAGCAGCTTACCCAGGGAAGCGGGGGGCCAGACAGATACGCAGTATTTT. The chain uses TRBV7-9 and TRBJ2-3; 9 bases agree with TRBD2. Germline-derived CDR1 and CDR2 are SEHNR and FQNEAQ (reference sequence). V shed 2 bases, J shed 3 bases, and the junction held 12 bases outside the gene matches. The CDR3 covers 18 residues. The complete variable domain, with remaining parts taken from reference TRBV7-9 and TRBJ2-3, reads DTGVSQNPRHKITKRGQNVTFRCDPISEHNRLYWYRQTLGQGPEFLTYFQNEAQLEKSRLLSDRFSAERPKGSFSTLEIQRTEQGDSAMYLCASSLPREAGGQTDTQYFGPGTRLTVL.

J is TRBJ2-5 and V is TRBV2; 11 nucleotides agree with TRBD1. The CDR3 spans 15 residues. J lost 6 bases, V lost 7 bases, and 10 bases had no gene match. Germline V gene data show CDR1 as SNHLY and CDR2 as FYNNEI. In DNA form, the CDR3 reads TGTGCCAGCACCGCACGGACAGGGGGCGGAAAGACCCAGTACTTC. Its translation: CASTARTGGGKTQYF.

In DNA, the CDR3 is TGTGCCAGCAGCTTCGGGACTAGCGGGAATCTCGGTGAGCAGTTCTTC. It codes for CASSFGTSGNLGEQFF. V gene TRBV7-9 combines with J gene TRBJ2-1; 13 nucleotides line up with TRBD2. The CDR3 runs to 16 residues. Germline V lookup: CDR1 SEHNR, CDR2 FQNEAQ (reference sequence). V gave up 3 bases and J gave up 9 bases; unmatched junction bases: 8.

The chain recombines TRBV7-9 with TRBJ1-2; D remains unclear. The CDR3 sequence is 13 residues long. The ends were cut back, 2 bases at V and 2 bases at J, with 6 bases in the middle. The V gene's germline CDR1 is SEHNR and CDR2 FQNEAQ (reference sequence). The CDR3 DNA sequence: TGTGCCAGCAGCTTATGGCCGAACTATGGCTACACCTTC. Translated, it gives CASSLWPNYGYTF.

The chain combines TRBV19 with TRBJ2-1; tentatively, D is TRBD2 (5 bases). The length of the CDR3 is 13 residues. The germline V gene encodes CDR1 LNHDA and CDR2 SQIVND (reference sequence). The V end lost 7 bases, the J end lost 7 bases, and 14 bases lay between the germline ends. The CDR3 spells CASTIRLSNEQFF. The CDR3 DNA reads TGTGCCAGTACCATCCGACTATCAAATGAGCAGTTCTTC.

This clone came up once. This chain uses TRBV19 with TRBJ1-1, with D possibly matching TRBD1 (5 bases). CDR1 is LNHDA, CDR2 SQIVND, per germline (reference sequence). The V end was cut by 0 bases, the J end by 3 bases, with 8 bases between. The CDR3 consists of 14 residues. CDR3 sequence reads: CASSIDMGHTEAFF. The CDR3 DNA reads as TGTGCCAGTAGTATAGACATGGGGCACACTGAAGCTTTCTTT. Full variable domain (missing parts from reference TRBV19 and TRBJ1-1): DGGITQSPKYLFRKEGQNVTLSCEQNLNHDAMYWYRQDPGQGLRLIYYSQIVNDFQKGDIAEGYSVSREKKESFPLTVTSAQKNPTAFYLCASSIDMGHTEAFFGQGTRLTVV.

The chain recombines TRBV7-2 with TRBJ2-4; D unresolved. The germline CDR1 and CDR2 sequences are SGHTA and FQGNSA. The V and J ends lost 0 bases and 5 bases respectively, with 8 bases between them. CDR3 size: 14 residues. For the CDR3, the DNA is TGTGCCAGCAGCTTAGCGCAAACAGAAAACATTCAGTACTTC. It translates to CASSLAQTENIQYF.

The chain links TRBV2 to TRBJ2-7, with no clear D. There are 16 residues in the CDR3. CDR1 is SNHLY and CDR2 is FYNNEI in the germline V gene. V lost 6 bases to trimming and J lost 3 bases, with 21 bases between them. As DNA, the CDR3 is TGTGCCAGCAGATTCCCTCCGACTGGCGACCGCTACGAGCAGTACTTC. Its protein is CASRFPPTGDRYEQYF.

The rearrangement joins TRBV9 to TRBJ1-2; D unclear. Germline V gene lookup returns CDR1 SGDLS and CDR2 YYNGEE. Trimming removed 4 bases from V and 6 bases from J, with 19 bases in between. This CDR3 is 15 amino acids long. CDR3 region: CASSPTGRSGDGYTF. CDR3 bases: TGTGCCAGCAGCCCAACCGGGAGGTCGGGCGATGGCTACACCTTC.